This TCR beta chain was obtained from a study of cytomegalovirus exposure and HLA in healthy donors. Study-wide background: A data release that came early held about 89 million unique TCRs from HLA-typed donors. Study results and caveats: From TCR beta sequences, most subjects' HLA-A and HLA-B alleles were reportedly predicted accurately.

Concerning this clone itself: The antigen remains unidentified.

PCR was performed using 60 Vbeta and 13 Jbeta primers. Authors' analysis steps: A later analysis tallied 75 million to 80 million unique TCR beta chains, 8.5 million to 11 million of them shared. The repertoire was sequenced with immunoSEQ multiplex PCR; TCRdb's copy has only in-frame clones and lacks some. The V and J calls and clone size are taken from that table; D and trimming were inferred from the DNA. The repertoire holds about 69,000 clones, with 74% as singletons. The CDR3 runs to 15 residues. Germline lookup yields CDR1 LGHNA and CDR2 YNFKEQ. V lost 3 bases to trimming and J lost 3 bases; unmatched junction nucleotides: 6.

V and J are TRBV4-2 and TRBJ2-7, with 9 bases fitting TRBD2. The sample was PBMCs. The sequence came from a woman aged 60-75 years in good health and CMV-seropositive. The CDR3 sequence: CASSQGRTSDYEQYF. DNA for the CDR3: TGTGCCAGCAGCCAGGGAAGGACTAGCGACTACGAGCAGTACTTC.